This is a list of T cell receptor beta chains from one sample in a study of graft-versus-host responses after intestinal transplantation. The method was immunoSEQ multiplex PCR; TCRdb's version includes in-frame clones alone and lacks a portion of them. The sample yields 80,000 to 95,000 clones, about 92% seen once. Their antigen targets remain unknown. The sample consisted of unstimulated CD8+ T cells sorted from spleen or lymph node cells, taken before intestinal transplant. These receptors were taken from a human donor who received an intestinal transplant. Both conserved end residues are part of each CDR3. D genes are given only for firm matches. Size tells how often a clone was seen (once, few, many) or the class of an expanded clone, and some rows leave it out.

d_gene: NA
v_gene: TRBV5-1
abundance: NA
j_gene: TRBJ1-1
CDR3aa: CASSRQAGDTEAFF
CDR3nt: TGCGCCAGCAGCCGACAGGCAGGCGACACTGAAGCTTTCTTT

d_gene: TRBD1
v_gene: TRBV7-9
abundance: NA
j_gene: TRBJ1-1
CDR3aa: CASSSTGVNTEAFF
CDR3nt: TGTGCCAGCAGCTCGACAGGGGTGAACACTGAAGCTTTCTTT

d_gene: TRBD2
v_gene: TRBV30
abundance: NA
j_gene: TRBJ2-7
CDR3aa: CAWDSGGVYEQYF
CDR3nt: TGTGCCTGGGATAGCGGGGGGGTCTACGAGCAGTACTTC

d_gene: TRBD1
v_gene: TRBV5-1
abundance: once
j_gene: TRBJ1-1
CDR3aa: CASSSDRSMNTEAFF
CDR3nt: TGCGCCAGCAGCTCGGACAGGTCAATGAACACTGAAGCTTTCTTT

d_gene: TRBD2
v_gene: TRBV10-3
abundance: NA
j_gene: TRBJ2-3
CDR3aa: CATNLAGGTDTQYF
CDR3nt: TGTGCCACCAATCTAGCGGGGGGCACAGATACGCAGTATTTT

d_gene: NA
v_gene: TRBV27
abundance: NA
j_gene: TRBJ1-6
CDR3aa: CASSLSSGVPNSPLHF
CDR3nt: TGTGCCAGCAGTTTATCGTCCGGGGTCCCAAATTCACCCCTCCACTTT

d_gene: NA
v_gene: TRBV9
abundance: NA
j_gene: TRBJ2-7
CDR3aa: CASSVGVGSSYEQYF
CDR3nt: TGTGCCAGCAGCGTAGGGGTGGGGAGCTCCTACGAGCAGTACTTC

d_gene: TRBD1
v_gene: TRBV4-1
abundance: NA
j_gene: TRBJ2-7
CDR3aa: CASSQDGQGTTYEQYF
CDR3nt: TGCGCCAGCAGCCAAGACGGACAGGGGACAACCTACGAGCAGTACTTC

d_gene: NA
v_gene: TRBV6-5
abundance: NA
j_gene: TRBJ1-3
CDR3aa: CASSSGSGNTIYF
CDR3nt: TGTGCCAGCAGTTCAGGCTCTGGAAACACCATATATTTT

d_gene: NA
v_gene: TRBV6-5
abundance: NA
j_gene: TRBJ1-2
CDR3aa: CASSYSYRENYGYTF
CDR3nt: TGTGCCAGCAGTTACTCATACAGGGAGAACTATGGCTACACCTTC

d_gene: NA
v_gene: TRBV27
abundance: NA
j_gene: TRBJ2-7
CDR3aa: CASSLNPGETYEQYF
CDR3nt: TGTGCCAGCAGTTTAAACCCGGGGGAGACCTACGAGCAGTACTTC

d_gene: TRBD1
v_gene: TRBV7-9
abundance: NA
j_gene: TRBJ1-2
CDR3aa: CASSLPRTGFYDYTF
CDR3nt: TGTGCCAGCAGCCTTCCTCGGACAGGCTTCTATGACTACACCTTC